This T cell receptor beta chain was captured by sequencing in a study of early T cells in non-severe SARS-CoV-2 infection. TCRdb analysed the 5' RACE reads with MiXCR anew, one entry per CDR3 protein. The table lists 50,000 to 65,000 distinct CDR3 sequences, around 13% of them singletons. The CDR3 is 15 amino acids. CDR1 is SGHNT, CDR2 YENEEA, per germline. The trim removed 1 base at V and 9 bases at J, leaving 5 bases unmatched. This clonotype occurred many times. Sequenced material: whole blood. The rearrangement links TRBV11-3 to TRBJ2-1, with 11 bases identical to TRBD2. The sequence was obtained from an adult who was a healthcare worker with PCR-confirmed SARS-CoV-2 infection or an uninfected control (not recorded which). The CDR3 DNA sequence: TGTGCCAGCAGCTTAGGTTTCCTAGCGGGGGGTGAGCAGTTCTTC. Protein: CASSLGFLAGGEQFF.